This is a list of T cell receptor beta chains from one sample in a study of blood T cell repertoires in COVID-19. Data came from immunoSEQ multiplex PCR; TCRdb stores just in-frame clones and leaves some out. Of about 130,000 clones in the sample, roughly 80% are singletons; the top ten hold about 16%. The sequencing input was peripheral blood. These receptors were taken from a woman between 50 and 59 years old with acute or convalescent COVID-19. Both conserved end residues are part of each CDR3. A D gene is named only where the DNA matches it firmly. The size entry is marked missing in some rows and otherwise reads once, few, many or a size class.

cdr3_nt | cdr3_aa | j_call | v_call | d_call | clone_size | cdr3_length
TGTGCCAGCTCACCGAAACAGGAAATGAACACTGAAGCTTTCTTT | CASSPKQEMNTEAFF | TRBJ1-1 | TRBV18 | - | few | 15
TGCGCCAGCAGCTCCCCAGACAGGACGAGGGGCTCTGGAAACACCATATATTTT | CASSSPDRTRGSGNTIYF | TRBJ1-3 | TRBV5-1 | - | - | 18
TGTGCCAGCAGTTACTCGATGCAGAACTATGGCTACACCTTC | CASSYSMQNYGYTF | TRBJ1-2 | TRBV6-6 | - | once | 14
TGTGCCTGGAGTCTATCTCACAGGGGGCGAGGCTACACCTTC | CAWSLSHRGRGYTF | TRBJ1-2 | TRBV30 | TRBD1 | once | 14
TGTGCCAGCAGCGTTAGAACAGGGGTCCACCACGAGCAGTACTTC | CASSVRTGVHHEQYF | TRBJ2-7 | TRBV5-4 | TRBD1 | - | 15
TGTGCCAGCAGCCAAGATCGGGGGGCGCGGTATGGCTACACCTTC | CASSQDRGARYGYTF | TRBJ1-2 | TRBV3-1/TRBV3-2 | - | few | 15
TGTGCCAGCAGCCAGATAGGAGGCAATTCACCCCTCCACTTT | CASSQIGGNSPLHF | TRBJ1-6 | TRBV14 | - | - | 14
TGTGCCAGCAGTTTGACAGGGGGCGCGACTAATGAAAAACTGTTTTTT | CASSLTGGATNEKLFF | TRBJ1-4 | TRBV9 | TRBD1 | few | 16
TGTGCCAGCAGTTTATATCGCAGGCTATCCAATCAGCCCCAGCATTTT | CASSLYRRLSNQPQHF | TRBJ1-5 | TRBV28 | - | - | 16
TGTGCCAGCAGTCCGGGACAGGGGTATGGCTACACCTTC | CASSPGQGYGYTF | TRBJ1-2 | TRBV12-3/TRBV12-4 | TRBD1 | - | 13
TGTGCCACCGGGAGCTCTGGGGCCAACGTCCTGACTTTC | CATGSSGANVLTF | TRBJ2-6 | TRBV12-3/TRBV12-4 | - | - | 13
TGTGCCAGTAGTATAGGACAGGGCGTAAATGGCTACACCTTC | CASSIGQGVNGYTF | TRBJ1-2 | TRBV19 | TRBD1 | few | 14
TGTGCCAGCAGCGTCCAGGGGAAAGGCCACAATCAGCCCCAGCATTTT | CASSVQGKGHNQPQHF | TRBJ1-5 | TRBV9 | - | few | 16
TGTGCCAGCAGCTTAGTTCTAGGGAGTTCTGAAAAACTGTTTTTT | CASSLVLGSSEKLFF | TRBJ1-4 | TRBV7-2 | - | - | 15
TGTGCCAGCAGTCTGGACAGGGTGAACACTGAAGCTTTCTTT | CASSLDRVNTEAFF | TRBJ1-1 | TRBV27 | TRBD1 | - | 14
TGTGCCAGTAGTCGGACAGGGAGTCAGCCCCAGCATTTT | CASSRTGSQPQHF | TRBJ1-5 | TRBV19 | TRBD1 | once | 13
TGTGCCAGCAGCCCTATAGGGGTCTTGAGGACAGATACGCAGTATTTT | CASSPIGVLRTDTQYF | TRBJ2-3 | TRBV14 | - | - | 16
TGTGCCAGTACGACCGGGTCGGAGATCAGCTCTGGAAACACCATATATTTT | CASTTGSEISSGNTIYF | TRBJ1-3 | TRBV19 | - | - | 17
TGTGCCAGCACCCTGGGGCCCCATCAGCCCCAGCATTTT | CASTLGPHQPQHF | TRBJ1-5 | TRBV12-3/TRBV12-4 | - | once | 13
TGTGCCAGCAGCCTGCGACAGGGGGCCAACTATGGCTACACCTTC | CASSLRQGANYGYTF | TRBJ1-2 | TRBV7-9 | TRBD1 | once | 15
TGTGCCAGCAGTTGGAGTAGGACTGAAGCTTTCTTT | CASSWSRTEAFF | TRBJ1-1 | TRBV5-6 | - | - | 12
TGTGCCAGCAGTTTAGGGCCTCCGACCCTCCACTTT | CASSLGPPTLHF | TRBJ1-6 | TRBV12-3/TRBV12-4 | - | - | 12
TGTGCCAGCAGCTTAGTTGGCAGGGGTGGGTCACCCCTCCACTTT | CASSLVGRGGSPLHF | TRBJ1-6 | TRBV7-2 | - | - | 15
TGTGCCAGCAGACACAGGGGGTGGGATAGCAATCAGCCCCAGCATTTT | CASRHRGWDSNQPQHF | TRBJ1-5 | TRBV13 | TRBD1 | - | 16
TGTGCCAGCAGCTCGGGACAGGGGCTCTATGGCTACACCTTC | CASSSGQGLYGYTF | TRBJ1-2 | TRBV28 | TRBD1 | - | 14
TGTGCCAGCACGAAGATGACATTCCCCGAAGCTTTCTTT | CASTKMTFPEAFF | TRBJ1-1 | TRBV18 | - | - | 13
TGCCCCCAGCAGCTCCGAGGACCTAAATATCCAGGGGGCGCCTCCTACGAGCAGTACTTC | CPQQLRGPKYPGGASYEQYF | TRBJ2-7 | TRBV23-1 | TRBD1 | - | 20
TGCGCCAGCAGCAAGGGAGGGGTCGGCTATGGCTACACCTTC | CASSKGGVGYGYTF | TRBJ1-2 | TRBV4-1 | - | - | 14
TGTGCCAGCAGCCAGGGGCTGCTCTATGGCTACACCTTC | CASSQGLLYGYTF | TRBJ1-2 | TRBV28 | - | - | 13
TGTGCCAGCAGCTTAAACCGGGACAGGGGGAAAAGTGGCTACACCTTC | CASSLNRDRGKSGYTF | TRBJ1-2 | TRBV7-8 | TRBD1 | - | 16
TGTGCCAGCAGCCCCTCAGGGAACACTGAAGCTTTCTTT | CASSPSGNTEAFF | TRBJ1-1 | TRBV3-1/TRBV3-2 | - | - | 13
TGTGCCAGCAGCGTAGGTGGGGGGGCCTACTATGGCTACACCTTC | CASSVGGGAYYGYTF | TRBJ1-2 | TRBV9 | - | - | 15
TGTGCCAGCAGTGACTCAAATCGGGATAGCAATCAGCCCCAGCATTTT | CASSDSNRDSNQPQHF | TRBJ1-5 | TRBV6-4 | - | - | 16
TGTGCCAGCAGCGTCGCAGACGCTAGCGGTTACGAGCAGTACTTC | CASSVADASGYEQYF | TRBJ2-7 | TRBV9 | TRBD2 | - | 15
TGTGCCAGCAGCGTAGGCAGGGTCGAATATGGCTACACCTTC | CASSVGRVEYGYTF | TRBJ1-2 | TRBV9 | - | - | 14
TGCAGTGCTAGTCCGACTAGCGGATACAATGAGCAGTTCTTC | CSASPTSGYNEQFF | TRBJ2-1 | TRBV20-1 | TRBD2 | - | 14
TGTGCCAGCAGTTACTCAACAGGGATAACTAACTATGGCTACACCTTC | CASSYSTGITNYGYTF | TRBJ1-2 | TRBV6-5 | - | - | 16
TGTGCCTGGAGTGCTTCAGGGAACACTGAAGCTTTCTTT | CAWSASGNTEAFF | TRBJ1-1 | TRBV30 | - | - | 13
TGCGCCAGCGGGGGGAGGGGACCCTATAATTCACCCCTCCACTTT | CASGGRGPYNSPLHF | TRBJ1-6 | TRBV5-1 | - | - | 15
TGTGCCAGCAGTGAATTCCAGTCCACAACTAATGAAAAACTGTTTTTT | CASSEFQSTTNEKLFF | TRBJ1-4 | TRBV25-1 | - | few | 16
TGTGCCAGTAACGTCGGATCAGGGGATGAAAAACTGTTTTTT | CASNVGSGDEKLFF | TRBJ1-4 | TRBV19 | - | - | 14
TGTGCCAGCAGCTTTACCGGGACAGGGAATTACGAGCAGTACTTC | CASSFTGTGNYEQYF | TRBJ2-7 | TRBV7-8 | TRBD1 | - | 15
TGTGCCACCCGGAGCGGCGCAGAAAACACCATATATTTT | CATRSGAENTIYF | TRBJ1-3 | TRBV12-3/TRBV12-4 | - | - | 13
TGTGCCAGCAGCCAAAAACAGGGTACTGAAGCTTTCTTT | CASSQKQGTEAFF | TRBJ1-1 | TRBV3-1/TRBV3-2 | - | - | 13
TGTGCCAGTAGTACCCCCCGACAGGGCGGCAATCAGCCCCAGCATTTT | CASSTPRQGGNQPQHF | TRBJ1-5 | TRBV19 | TRBD1 | - | 16
TGTGCCAGCAGCTTGGGCGGGATAGAGCAGTTCTTC | CASSLGGIEQFF | TRBJ2-1 | TRBV5-4 | - | - | 12
TGTGCCAGCAGCTTAGGGAGCCGGGGGAGCACAGATACGCAGTATTTT | CASSLGSRGSTDTQYF | TRBJ2-3 | TRBV7-8 | - | - | 16
TGTGCCTGGTCGACAGGGAGTAACACCGGGGAGCTGTTTTTT | CAWSTGSNTGELFF | TRBJ2-2 | TRBV30 | TRBD1 | - | 14
TGTGCCAGTACCCGGACAGGGAACTATGGCTACACCTTC | CASTRTGNYGYTF | TRBJ1-2 | TRBV19 | TRBD1 | - | 13
TGTGCCAGCAGTGAATCCAGGCGTGGGAACATTCAGTACTTC | CASSESRRGNIQYF | TRBJ2-4 | TRBV2 | - | - | 14
TGCAGCGTTGAAGCCGTGACAGGATTAAACTATGGCTACACCTTC | CSVEAVTGLNYGYTF | TRBJ1-2 | TRBV29-1 | - | once | 15
TGTGCCAGCAGCTTAGGGACAGCGCTTCCCTACGAGCAGTACTTC | CASSLGTALPYEQYF | TRBJ2-7 | TRBV7-8 | - | - | 15
TGTGCCAGCCGTTACAGGGCTGGAGGTGACGGCTACACCTTC | CASRYRAGGDGYTF | TRBJ1-2 | TRBV6-5 | - | - | 14
TGTGCCAGCAGACAGGGTGGGGCCTATGGCTACACCTTC | CASRQGGAYGYTF | TRBJ1-2 | TRBV12-3/TRBV12-4 | - | - | 13
TGTGCCAGTAGCCCCCAAGGGGGCTATGCTTTCTTT | CASSPQGGYAFF | TRBJ1-1 | TRBV19 | TRBD1 | - | 12
TGTGCCAGCAGCCAGTTAGCAGGGGATACGCAGTATTTT | CASSQLAGDTQYF | TRBJ2-3 | TRBV5-4 | - | - | 13
TGTGCCAGCAGCTTTAGCGGGGCGGCATACAATGAGCAGTTCTTC | CASSFSGAAYNEQFF | TRBJ2-1 | TRBV7-3 | TRBD2 | - | 15
TGTGCTAGTGGTTTGGCGTACTCTGAAGCTTTCTTT | CASGLAYSEAFF | TRBJ1-1 | TRBV12-5 | - | - | 12
TGTGCCAGCAGAGCGACAGTCTCTGGAAACACCATATATTTT | CASRATVSGNTIYF | TRBJ1-3 | TRBV2 | - | - | 14